This is a list of T cell receptor beta chains from one sample in a study of blood T cells in healthy people across ages. From the 5' RACE reads, TCRdb called clonotypes with MiXCR, one entry per CDR3 protein. This repertoire shows approximately 830,000 distinct CDR3 sequences, 62% found once; its top ten account for 28%. The sequencing sample was made of blood. The origin of the receptors is a man younger than 40 in good health. CDR3s include the opening cysteine and the closing phenylalanine or tryptophan. Where a row states a size, it is once, few, many or the class of an expanded clone; other rows omit it.

cdr3_aa clone_size v_call
CASSPWEGRNPYEQYF NA TRBV27
CASSYATGGFYEQYF NA TRBV6-5
CASSLESASGVETQYF NA TRBV5-1
CASSAITASGGEQFF NA TRBV5-6
CASSSPQWREHTEAFF NA TRBV5-6
CASSFGGRLTDTQYF few TRBV7-2
CASSVGTSGTSTDTQYF NA TRBV9
CASSSPGRANEQFF NA TRBV4-2
CSAGETYNEQFF NA TRBV20-1
CASRADRGQVEKLFF many TRBV12-3/TRBV12-4
CASSLDAGTAGYTF NA TRBV12-3/TRBV12-4
CATSTYWGNTGELFF few TRBV15
CASSSPDRGRTETQYF NA TRBV6-6
CASSVELGGTEAFF few TRBV9
CSAADRSYEQYF few TRBV20-1
CASSLFGLVRGDEQYF NA TRBV7-2
CSARGGMGSPLHF many TRBV20-1
CASSQQSQETQYF NA TRBV14
CATSGVVADTQYF NA TRBV15
CASSTTSGVTYTQYF NA TRBV12-3/TRBV12-4
CASSLRDRGQYEQYF NA TRBV7-2
CASSHHNQPQHF NA TRBV6-2/TRBV6-3
CASSEARGALSTDTQYF NA TRBV6-1
CASSSGILSYEQYF NA TRBV3-1
CASSRGDQETQYF few TRBV18
CASSESASGGTFYEQYF NA TRBV7-9
CSVEDPRTANHGYTF NA TRBV29-1
CASSDLLAGGDKTQYF NA TRBV2
CATSKARGYNEQFF few TRBV15
CSAKWQGETQYF NA TRBV20-1
CASSSVLATDTQYF NA TRBV4-3
CTSSQGYEQYF few TRBV12-3/TRBV12-4
CASSPGMNNEQFF few TRBV7-2
CASSYPGRSYGYTF NA TRBV7-9
CASSQRTGGSYEQYF few TRBV4-3
CASSLSPGLAATDTQYF NA TRBV5-1
CASSPGDRGVCEQYF NA TRBV5-1
CASSYSKHQPQHF NA TRBV6-5
CASRGQGAEDEKLFF NA TRBV7-9
CSATLASTDTQYF few TRBV20-1
CASSPLPAGVQETQYF NA TRBV4-2
CASSPQGINEQYF NA TRBV7-9
CASSQLTGANYGYTF NA TRBV4-1
CATSRDLPGLADYEQYF NA TRBV15
CATQRGLALKTQYF NA TRBV6-2/TRBV6-3
CASSRLTVNEQYF NA TRBV12-3/TRBV12-4
CASSFNRGYGYTF NA TRBV27
CASSLAGTGRAYEQYF NA TRBV7-2
CASSLYPQVGLPSEQYF NA TRBV11-2
CASSLSGADEKLFF NA TRBV5-1
CASRRTSYSAETQYF NA TRBV27
CASRVGQGVKYGEQFF NA TRBV5-1
CASSHTRERGIDTQYF NA TRBV4-3